Described below is a single T cell receptor (beta chain) sequence and its context. The CDR3 spans 12 residues. Trimming took off 7 bases at V and 5 bases at J, with 12 bases between the two ends. Germline V gene data show CDR1 as SGDLS and CDR2 as YYNGEE. The data originate from a study of blood T cell repertoires in COVID-19. Whole-study context: Samples representing acute and convalescent COVID-19 were sourced from the United States, Italy and Spain. Sample material is recorded as cDNA or gDNA derived from T cells, B-cell-depleted T cells, or PBMCs.

Study processing details: Reference gene primer amplification gave nucleated cell count estimates. Method: immunoSEQ multiplex PCR; TCRdb's copy keeps in-frame clones and lacks some. V and J calls and clone size are given by that table; D and trimming were obtained from the DNA. The table records 200,000 to 250,000 clones, around 87% of them present only once. The source is a man aged 60-69 years with acute or convalescent COVID-19. The sample was peripheral blood. This chain connects TRBV9 to TRBJ2-5; perhaps TRBD2 as D (5 bases). The CDR3: CASSWTGETQYF. The CDR3 DNA reads as TGTGCCAGCTCTTGGACGGGGGAGACCCAGTACTTC.